The 18 T cell receptor beta chains reported below all come from one sample, sequenced in a study of T cells in Graves' hyperthyroidism and ophthalmopathy (dated by TCRdb to between 2018 and 2020). Library generation was performed with multiplex PCR. Sequencing took place on an Illumina HiSeq 2000. TCR beta CDR3 regions were amplified from RNA transcripts. The first round of RT-PCR for the TCR CDR3 was performed with the HTBI primer set and the Qiagen OneStep RT-PCR kit. In TCRdb, the public reads were trimmed at Q25 with fastp and aligned with MiXCR, with productive beta chains retained. One record per CDR3 amino acid sequence lists the most common genes and DNA. The sample profile shows around 350,000 distinct CDR3 sequences; roughly an eighth of them were found once. The ten largest clones capture 9.2% of the sample. Specimen: blood. The receptors stem from a woman between 18 and 30 years old with Graves' hyperthyroidism.

In its sample, this clonotype was seen many times. This chain connects TRBV27 to TRBJ2-1, with 11 bases matching TRBD1. CDR3 length: 16 residues. Germline lookup yields CDR1 MNHEY and CDR2 SMNVEV (reference sequence). V was pared by 4 bases and J by 0 bases, with 2 bases of the junction left unmatched. The CDR3 reads CASSSGTGGSYNEQFF. The CDR3, as DNA: TGTGCCAGCAGTTCCGGGACAGGGGGCTCCTACAATGAGCAGTTCTTC.

This clonotype was observed a few times. V usage is TRBV6-1 and J usage is TRBJ1-3; D remains ambiguous. The CDR3 runs to 12 residues. The germline V gene has CDR1 MNHNS and CDR2 SASEGT. The ends were cut back, 7 bases at V and 2 bases at J, with 6 bases in the middle. Written as DNA, the CDR3 is TGTGCCAGCACAGGTGCTGGAAACACCATATATTTT. It is translated as CASTGAGNTIYF.

There are a few counts of this clonotype. The chain carries TRBV6-1 and TRBJ1-4; D uncertain. This CDR3 region has 14 residues. Trimming left V 5 bases short and J 6 bases short, with 13 bases between. CDR1 is MNHNS, CDR2 SASEGT, per germline. The CDR3 DNA sequence: TGTGCCAGCAGTCCCGGGCAGATTCATGAAAAACTGTTTTTT. Its translation is CASSPGQIHEKLFF.

The sample holds many counts of this clonotype. The J gene is TRBJ1-5, the V gene TRBV27, with a possible D match to TRBD1 (5 bases). Per germline, CDR1 MNHEY and CDR2 SMNVEV (reference sequence). CDR3 length: 14 residues. Trimming removed 4 bases from V and 4 bases from J, with 11 bases in between. CDR3 in DNA: TGTGCCAGCAGTTCCGCAGGGCCTAATCAGCCCCAGCATTTT. It codes for CASSSAGPNQPQHF.

This clonotype was found many times. The rearrangement joins TRBV6-2 or TRBV6-3 to TRBJ2-2; TRBD2 matches 13 bases. The germline V gene encodes CDR1 MNHEY and CDR2 SVGEGT. The ends lost 5 bases at V and 2 bases at J; junction bases unmatched: 8. This CDR3 region has 18 residues. CDR3 in DNA: TGTGCCAGCAGTCAATACGGGACTAGCGGGACAAACACCGGGGAGCTGTTTTTT. Translated, it gives CASSQYGTSGTNTGELFF.

This clonotype was observed at least ten times. This sequence joins TRBV7-8 and TRBJ1-1; D unresolved. The CDR3 is made up of 15 amino acids. The V end lost 4 bases, the J end lost 1 base, and 13 bases lay between the germline ends. CDR1 SGHVS and CDR2 FQNEAQ come from the germline V gene. The CDR3 DNA is TGTGCCAGCAGCTCCCATCCTACGGCGAACACTGAAGCTTTCTTT. Its translation: CASSSHPTANTEAFF.

V gene TRBV6-1 combines with J gene TRBJ1-3; no reliable D call. The length of the CDR3 is 14 residues. The germline V gene encodes CDR1 MNHNS and CDR2 SASEGT. Trimming pared 6 bases from V and 0 bases from J, leaving 9 bases between. The CDR3 spells CASRPGISGNTIYF. CDR3 nucleotide sequence: TGTGCCAGCAGGCCAGGTATCTCTGGAAACACCATATATTTT.

A few counts support this clonotype. This chain joins TRBV20-1 and TRBJ2-2; 13 bases match TRBD2. Germline V lookup: CDR1 DFQATT, CDR2 SNEGSKA (reference sequence). V trimming: 5 bases; J trimming: 7 bases; junction bases outside the gene matches: 4. The CDR3 is 14 residues long. The CDR3 bases are TGCAGTGCTGGGACTAGCGGGACATACGGGGAGCTGTTTTTT. Translation: CSAGTSGTYGELFF.

This clonotype has a count of ten or more. The V gene is TRBV29-1, the J gene TRBJ2-5; TRBD1 matches at 9 bases. Germline-derived CDR1 and CDR2 are SQVTM and ANQGSEA. CDR3 length equals 17 residues. The V gene end was trimmed by 0 bases and the J gene end by 4 bases; junction bases not matched to a gene: 12. The CDR3 loop reads CSVEDLRGTGTGETQYF. The DNA for the CDR3 is TGCAGCGTTGAAGATCTTAGAGGGACAGGGACCGGAGAGACCCAGTACTTC.

This clonotype was counted many times. This chain's CDR3 is CASEESGGNTGELFF. DNA of the CDR3: TGTGCCAGTGAGGAGTCAGGGGGCAACACCGGGGAGCTGTTTTTT. The chain links TRBV5-6 to TRBJ2-2; 8 nucleotides align to TRBD1. V lost 8 bases to trimming and J lost 2 bases; unmatched junction nucleotides: 8. This CDR3 spans 15 amino acids. Germline V gives CDR1 SGHDT, CDR2 YYEEEE.

Only a few counts were recorded for this clonotype. The chain uses TRBV15 and TRBJ2-7; TRBD2 matches 7 bases. CDR1 LNHNV and CDR2 YYDKDF come from the germline V gene (reference sequence). The CDR3 runs to 14 residues. The J segment lost 8 bases and the V segment lost 3 bases, leaving 10 bases of the junction unmatched. CDR3 nucleotide sequence: TGTGCCACCAGCAGCGATCGACTAGCCCCAAAGCAGTACTTC. This translates into CATSSDRLAPKQYF.

This clonotype has ten or more counts. The V and J genes are TRBV9 and TRBJ2-5; TRBD1 agrees at 8 bases. V dropped 0 bases and J dropped 5; count of bases not matched to a gene: 9. This CDR3 contains 16 residues. CDR1 and CDR2 (germline): SGDLS, YYNGEE. CDR3 region: CASSVAPQGAGETQYF. For the CDR3, the DNA is TGTGCCAGCAGCGTAGCCCCGCAGGGGGCGGGGGAGACCCAGTACTTC.

This clonotype was seen a few times. This chain uses TRBV4-3 with TRBJ1-4; D possibly corresponds to TRBD1 (5 bases). CDR1 LGHNA and CDR2 YSLEER come from the germline V gene. The CDR3 runs 18 residues. The ends were cut back, 4 bases at V and 3 bases at J, with 21 bases in the middle. DNA of the CDR3: TGCGCCAGCAGCCCTGGTGGCAGGGCGGTTGAGGCTAATGAAAAACTGTTTTTT. Protein: CASSPGGRAVEANEKLFF.

This clonotype has at least ten counts. This rearrangement joins TRBV30 to TRBJ2-2; the match to TRBD1 covers 7 bases. The CDR3 extends over 14 amino acids. After removal of 2 bases from V and 5 bases from J, the junction contained 5 bases not matched to a gene. Germline CDR1 GTSNPN, CDR2 SVGIG (reference sequence). The CDR3 reads CAWSRGLGTGELFF. CDR3 in DNA: TGTGCCTGGAGTAGGGGGCTCGGAACCGGGGAGCTGTTTTTT.

The V gene is TRBV28, the J gene TRBJ1-6; D gene unclear. The CDR3 contains 16 residues. Germline CDR1 reads MDHEN; CDR2 reads SYDVKM. Trimming shortened V by 9 bases and J by 5 bases, and 20 bases separated the two germline ends. The CDR3 sequence: CASTQRIGLDNSPLHF. In DNA form, the CDR3 reads TGTGCCAGTACTCAGCGTATAGGTTTGGATAATTCACCCCTCCACTTT.

As concerns this clonotype: A clone one base away is much larger, so this may be a read error. The rearrangement uses TRBV6-4 and TRBJ2-2; D remains ambiguous. Germline V gives CDR1 MRHNA, CDR2 SNTAGT. V was cut by 0 bases and J by 3 bases, with 2 bases left in between. The CDR3 is 13 residues long. CDR3 coding DNA: TGTGCCAGCAGTGACTCAGACACCGGGGAGCTGTTTTTT. This codes for CASSDSDTGELFF.

CDR3 amino acids: CASSREPGGALNTGELFF. In DNA form, the CDR3 reads TGCGCCAGCAGCCGGGAACCCGGGGGGGCCTTGAACACCGGGGAGCTGTTTTTT. The chain couples TRBV5-1 to TRBJ2-2, with TRBD2 identical over 8 bases. With 4 bases clipped from V and 1 base from J, the junction kept 12 bases outside the gene matches. Germline assignment: CDR1 SGHRS and CDR2 YFSETQ. The CDR3 has 18 amino acids.

Ten or more counts support this clonotype. A read error may account for a junction end that differs from germline. This chain links TRBV20-1 with TRBJ2-1, with D maybe TRBD2 (5 bases). This CDR3 comprises 16 residues. The germline V gene has CDR1 DFQATT and CDR2 SNEGSKA (reference sequence). The CDR3 coding sequence is TGCAGTGCGAGAGAGGGCGGGCCTATTCTCTACAATGAGCAGTTCTTC. This gives the protein CSAREGGPILYNEQFF.